This T cell receptor beta chain derives from a study of blood T cell repertoires in COVID-19. The wider study: Researchers got acute and convalescent COVID-19 samples from the United States, Italy and Spain. PBMCs, B-cell-depleted T cells, or T cells provided the cDNA or gDNA that made up the material.

Trimming removed 7 bases at V and 6 bases at J, with 9 bases between. CDR1 and CDR2 (germline): SGHTA, FQGNSA. CDR3 length equals 11 residues. In the authors' workflow: Nucleated cell counts were estimated from reference gene primer amplification. Libraries were prepared by immunoSEQ multiplex PCR; TCRdb keeps only in-frame clonotypes and omits some of them. The DNA was the basis for D and trimming; V, J and clone size are from that table. The sample holds around 300,000 clones, more than 80% seen once. Seattle participants joined during active infection and were tracked over time. The sequenced sample was peripheral blood. The TCR originated in a woman aged 25 to 39 with COVID-19, enrolled during active disease. The rearrangement uses TRBV7-2 and TRBJ1-1; D is unclear. CDR3 DNA: TGTGCCAGCACCGGGTTGGCTGAAGCTTTCTTT. Translated, it gives CASTGLAEAFF.